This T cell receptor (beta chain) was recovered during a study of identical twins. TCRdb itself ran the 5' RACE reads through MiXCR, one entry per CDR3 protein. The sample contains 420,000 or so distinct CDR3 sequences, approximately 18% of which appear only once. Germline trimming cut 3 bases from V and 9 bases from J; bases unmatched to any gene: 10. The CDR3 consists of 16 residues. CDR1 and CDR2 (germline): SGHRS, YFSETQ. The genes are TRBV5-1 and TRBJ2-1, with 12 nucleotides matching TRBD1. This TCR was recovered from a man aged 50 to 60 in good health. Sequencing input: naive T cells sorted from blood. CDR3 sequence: CASSSIPGQGAFEQFF. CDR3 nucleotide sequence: TGCGCCAGCAGCTCAATACCGGGACAGGGGGCGTTTGAGCAGTTCTTC.